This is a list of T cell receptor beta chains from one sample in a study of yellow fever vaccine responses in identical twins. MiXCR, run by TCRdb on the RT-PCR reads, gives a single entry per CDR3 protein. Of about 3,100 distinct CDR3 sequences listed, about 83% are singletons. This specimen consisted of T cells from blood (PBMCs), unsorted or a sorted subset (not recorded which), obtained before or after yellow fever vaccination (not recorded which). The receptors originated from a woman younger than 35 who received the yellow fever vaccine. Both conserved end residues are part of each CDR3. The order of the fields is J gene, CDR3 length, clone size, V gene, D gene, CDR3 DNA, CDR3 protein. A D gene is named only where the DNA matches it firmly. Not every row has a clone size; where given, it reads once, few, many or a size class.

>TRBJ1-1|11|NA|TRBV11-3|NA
TGTGCCAGCCCTTCCGGGTCGGGAGCTTTCTTT
CASPSGSGAFF
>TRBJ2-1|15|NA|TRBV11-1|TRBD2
TGTGCCAGCAGCTTACGCGCGGGAGGGCTGGATGAGCAGTTCTTC
CASSLRAGGLDEQFF
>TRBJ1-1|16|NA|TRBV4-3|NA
TGCGCCAGCAGCCACCAAGTAGGGCAGGGTAATCCTGAAGCTTTCTTT
CASSHQVGQGNPEAFF
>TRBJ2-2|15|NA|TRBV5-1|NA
TGCGCCAGCAGCTTACGACAGCTGAACACCGGGGAGCTGTTTTTT
CASSLRQLNTGELFF
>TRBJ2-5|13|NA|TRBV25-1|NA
TGTGCCAGCAGTCGATACTACCAAGAGACCCAGTACTTC
CASSRYYQETQYF
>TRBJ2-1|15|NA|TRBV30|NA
TGTGCTTGGAGTGTATCAAGGGGGGCCTACAATGAGCAGTTCTTC
CAWSVSRGAYNEQFF
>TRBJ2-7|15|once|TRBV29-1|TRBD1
TGCAGCGTTGAAACCTTGGCAGGGGGCATCTACGAGCAGTACTTC
CSVETLAGGIYEQYF
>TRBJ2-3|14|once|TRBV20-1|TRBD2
TGCAGTGCTAGGGGAGTCCGGGAGGAGGATACGCAGTATTTT
CSARGVREEDTQYF
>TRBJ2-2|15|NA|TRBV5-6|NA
TGTGCCAGCAGCCCGAGGGCCTCCGAGACCGGGGAGCTGTTTTTT
CASSPRASETGELFF
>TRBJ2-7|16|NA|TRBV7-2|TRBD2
TGTGCCAGCAGCTTAGGACTAGCGGATGAAGGTTACGAGCAGTACTTC
CASSLGLADEGYEQYF
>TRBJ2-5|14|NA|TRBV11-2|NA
TGTGCCAGCAGCTTCGACCCAAAGGGAGAGACCCAGTACTTC
CASSFDPKGETQYF
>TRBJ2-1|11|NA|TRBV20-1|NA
TGCAGTGCTAGAGATCGAAATGAGCAGTTCTTC
CSARDRNEQFF
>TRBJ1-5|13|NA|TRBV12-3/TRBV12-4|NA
TGTGCCAGCAGAAACAGGGATGGGGAGCCCCAGCATTTT
CASRNRDGEPQHF
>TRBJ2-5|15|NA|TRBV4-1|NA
TGCGCCAGCAGCCAGGGGGCGCCGGTCCAAGAGACCCAGTACTTC
CASSQGAPVQETQYF
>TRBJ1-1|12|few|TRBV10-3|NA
TGTGCCATCAGTAGGAGGAACACTGAAGCTTTCTTT
CAISRRNTEAFF
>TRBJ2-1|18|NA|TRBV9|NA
TGTGCCAGCAGCGTAGGTATCGGGTTCATAAAGACCCGCAATGAGCAGTTCTTC
CASSVGIGFIKTRNEQFF
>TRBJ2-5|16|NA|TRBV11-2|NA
TGTGCCAGCAGCTTATTCGGGATGACGACTGGAGAGACCCAGTACTTC
CASSLFGMTTGETQYF